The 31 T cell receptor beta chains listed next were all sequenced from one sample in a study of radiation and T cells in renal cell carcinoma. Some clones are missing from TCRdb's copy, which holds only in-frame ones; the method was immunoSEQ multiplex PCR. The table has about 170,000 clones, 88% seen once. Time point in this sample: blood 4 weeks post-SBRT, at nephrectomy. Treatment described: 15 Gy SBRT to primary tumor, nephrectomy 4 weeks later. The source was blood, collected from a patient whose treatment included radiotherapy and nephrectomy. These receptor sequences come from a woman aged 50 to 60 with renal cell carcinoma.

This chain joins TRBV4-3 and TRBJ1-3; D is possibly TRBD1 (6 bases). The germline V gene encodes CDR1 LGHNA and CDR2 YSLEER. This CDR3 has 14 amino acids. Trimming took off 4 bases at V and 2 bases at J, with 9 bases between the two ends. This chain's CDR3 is CASSLTGPGNTIYF. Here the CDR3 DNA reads TGCGCCAGCAGCCTTACAGGGCCTGGAAACACCATATATTTT.

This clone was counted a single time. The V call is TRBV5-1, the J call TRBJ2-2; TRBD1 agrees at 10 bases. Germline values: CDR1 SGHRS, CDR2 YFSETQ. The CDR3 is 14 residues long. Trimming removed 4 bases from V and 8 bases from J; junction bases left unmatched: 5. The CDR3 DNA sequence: TGCGCCAGCAGCAGGGACAGGGGCGATGGGGAGCTGTTTTTT. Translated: CASSRDRGDGELFF.

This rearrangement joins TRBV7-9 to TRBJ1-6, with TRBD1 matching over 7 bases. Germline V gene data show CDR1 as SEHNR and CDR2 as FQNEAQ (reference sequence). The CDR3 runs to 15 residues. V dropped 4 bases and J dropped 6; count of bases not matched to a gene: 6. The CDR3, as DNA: TGTGCCAGCAGCTCACGACAGGGACGTAATTCACCCCTCCACTTT. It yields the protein CASSSRQGRNSPLHF.

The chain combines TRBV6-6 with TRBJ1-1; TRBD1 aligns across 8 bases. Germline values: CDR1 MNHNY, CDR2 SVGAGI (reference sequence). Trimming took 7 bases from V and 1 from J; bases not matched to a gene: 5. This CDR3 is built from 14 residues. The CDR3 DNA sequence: TGTGCCAGCAAGGACAGGGTCGGGAACACTGAAGCTTTCTTT. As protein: CASKDRVGNTEAFF.

CDR3 DNA sequence: TGTGCCTGGAGTCGTGGGGTGGGTCAGCCCCAGCATTTT. It specifies CAWSRGVGQPQHF. V usage is TRBV30 and J usage is TRBJ1-5; no clear D gene. The CDR3 has 13 amino acids. Germline CDR1 and CDR2: GTSNPN and SVGIG (reference sequence). With 2 bases removed from V and 6 bases from J, the gap between germline ends came to 11 bases.

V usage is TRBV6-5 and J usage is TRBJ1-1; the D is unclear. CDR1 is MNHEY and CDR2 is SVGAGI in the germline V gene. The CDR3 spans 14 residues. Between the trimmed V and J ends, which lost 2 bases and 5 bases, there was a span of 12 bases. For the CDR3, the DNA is TGTGCCAGCAGTTACGCGTCCTCCGGAACTGAAGCTTTCTTT. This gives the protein CASSYASSGTEAFF.

CDR3 loop: CASSEVPLGLHF. The CDR3 region has the DNA TGTGCCAGCAGTGAAGTTCCCCTGGGTTTGCACTTT. The J gene is TRBJ1-6, the V gene TRBV2; D not resolved. V shed 1 base and J shed 19 bases, with 14 bases lying between them. In germline, CDR1 is SNHLY, CDR2 FYNNEI. The length of the CDR3 is 12 residues.

The CDR3 spells CASSYDRGGNQPQHF. CDR3 sequence (DNA): TGTGCCAGCAGTTACGACAGGGGGGGCAATCAGCCCCAGCATTTT. The chain carries TRBV6-5 and TRBJ1-5, with 9 bases aligning to TRBD1. Losses at the gene ends were 2 bases for V and 2 bases for J; bases not matched to a gene: 1. Per the germline V gene, CDR1 is MNHEY and CDR2 is SVGAGI. The length of the CDR3 is 15 residues.

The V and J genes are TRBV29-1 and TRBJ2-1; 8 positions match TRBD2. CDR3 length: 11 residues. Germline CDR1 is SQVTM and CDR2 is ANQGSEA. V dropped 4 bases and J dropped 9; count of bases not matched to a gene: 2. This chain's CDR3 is CSVAGGGEQFF. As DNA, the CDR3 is TGCAGCGTTGCGGGAGGGGGTGAGCAGTTCTTC.

CDR3 nucleotide sequence: TGTGCCAGTAGTATGGCCCGGGGGTCTTACGAAAAACTGTTTTTT. It codes for CASSMARGSYEKLFF. The V gene is TRBV19, the J gene TRBJ1-4, with D perhaps TRBD1 (5 bases). The CDR3 loop spans 15 amino acids. Trimming removed 3 bases from V and 8 bases from J, with 16 bases in between. CDR1 and CDR2 (germline): LNHDA, SQIVND (reference sequence).

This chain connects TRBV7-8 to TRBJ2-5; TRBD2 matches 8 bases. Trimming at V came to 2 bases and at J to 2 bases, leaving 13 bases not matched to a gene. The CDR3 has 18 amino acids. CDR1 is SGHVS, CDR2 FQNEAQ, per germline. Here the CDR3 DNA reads TGTGCCAGCAGCTTAAGGAGGGCCCGGGCTAGCGGGCAAGAGACCCAGTACTTC. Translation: CASSLRRARASGQETQYF.

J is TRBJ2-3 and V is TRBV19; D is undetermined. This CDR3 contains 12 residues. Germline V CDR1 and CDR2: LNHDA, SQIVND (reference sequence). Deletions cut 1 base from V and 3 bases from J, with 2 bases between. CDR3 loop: CASSIGTDTQYF. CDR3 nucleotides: TGTGCCAGTAGTATAGGGACAGATACGCAGTATTTT.

CDR3: CASSIAADSYGYTF. The CDR3 DNA is TGTGCCAGTAGTATCGCCGCCGACAGCTATGGCTACACCTTC. The chain uses TRBV19 and TRBJ1-2, with D tentatively TRBD1 (5 bases). There are 14 residues in the CDR3. The germline V and J ends were trimmed by 3 bases and 4 bases, with 12 bases remaining between them. The germline V gene encodes CDR1 LNHDA and CDR2 SQIVND (reference sequence).

The CDR3 here is CASTPVGSYGYTF. CDR3 sequence (DNA): TGTGCCAGTACCCCTGTAGGTTCTTATGGCTACACCTTC. The chain is built from TRBV19 and TRBJ1-2; no clear D gene. V lost 7 bases, J lost 5 bases, and 14 bases lay in between. The germline V gene has CDR1 LNHDA and CDR2 SQIVND (reference sequence). The CDR3 runs to 13 residues.

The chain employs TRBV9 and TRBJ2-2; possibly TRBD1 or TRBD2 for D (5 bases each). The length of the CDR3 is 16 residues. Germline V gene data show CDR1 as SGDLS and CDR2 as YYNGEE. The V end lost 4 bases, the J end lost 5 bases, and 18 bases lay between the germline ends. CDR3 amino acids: CASSQQVTSGTGELFF. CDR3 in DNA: TGTGCCAGCAGCCAACAGGTTACTAGTGGTACCGGGGAGCTGTTTTTT.

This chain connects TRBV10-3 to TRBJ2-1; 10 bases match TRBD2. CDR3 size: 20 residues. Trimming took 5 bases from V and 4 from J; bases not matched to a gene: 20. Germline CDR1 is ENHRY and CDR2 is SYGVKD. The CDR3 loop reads CAISWRNTSGLAEMYNEQFF. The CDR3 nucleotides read TGTGCCATCAGTTGGCGGAATACATCTGGACTAGCGGAGATGTACAATGAGCAGTTCTTC.

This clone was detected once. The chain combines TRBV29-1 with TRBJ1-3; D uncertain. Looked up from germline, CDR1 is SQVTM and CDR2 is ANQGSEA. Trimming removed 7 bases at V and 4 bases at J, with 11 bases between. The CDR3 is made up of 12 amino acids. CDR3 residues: CSAWVGGNTIYF. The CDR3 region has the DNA TGCAGCGCCTGGGTTGGGGGAAACACCATATATTTT.

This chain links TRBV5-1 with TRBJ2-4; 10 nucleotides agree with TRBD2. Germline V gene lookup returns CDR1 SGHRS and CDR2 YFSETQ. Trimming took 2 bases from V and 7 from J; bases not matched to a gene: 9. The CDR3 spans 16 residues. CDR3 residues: CASSFLSGGAENIQYF. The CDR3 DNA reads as TGCGCCAGCAGCTTTCTCAGCGGGGGGGCAGAGAACATTCAGTACTTC.

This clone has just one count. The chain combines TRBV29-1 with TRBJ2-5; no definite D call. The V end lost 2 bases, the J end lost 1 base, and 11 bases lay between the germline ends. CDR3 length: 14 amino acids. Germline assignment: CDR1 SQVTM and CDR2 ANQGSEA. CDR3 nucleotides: TGCAGCGTTGAACGGACGCGTCTCCAAGAGACCCAGTACTTC. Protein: CSVERTRLQETQYF.

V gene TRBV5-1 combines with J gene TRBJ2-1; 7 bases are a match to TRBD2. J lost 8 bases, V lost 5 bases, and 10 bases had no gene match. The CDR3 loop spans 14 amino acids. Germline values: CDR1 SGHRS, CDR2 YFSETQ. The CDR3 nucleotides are TGCGCCAGCAGGGCGGGACTATTACAATATGAGCAGTTCTTC. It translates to CASRAGLLQYEQFF.

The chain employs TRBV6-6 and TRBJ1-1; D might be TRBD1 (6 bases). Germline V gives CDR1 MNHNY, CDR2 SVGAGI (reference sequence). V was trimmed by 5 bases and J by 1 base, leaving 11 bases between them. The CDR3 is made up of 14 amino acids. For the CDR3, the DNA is TGTGCCAGCAGTCCCCCAGGGGCGAACACTGAAGCTTTCTTT. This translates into CASSPPGANTEAFF.

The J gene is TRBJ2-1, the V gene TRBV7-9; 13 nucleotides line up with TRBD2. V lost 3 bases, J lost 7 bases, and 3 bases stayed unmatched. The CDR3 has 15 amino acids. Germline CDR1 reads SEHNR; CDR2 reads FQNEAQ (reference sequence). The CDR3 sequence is CASSFGLAGVNEQFF. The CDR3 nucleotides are TGTGCCAGCAGCTTTGGACTAGCGGGGGTTAATGAGCAGTTCTTC.

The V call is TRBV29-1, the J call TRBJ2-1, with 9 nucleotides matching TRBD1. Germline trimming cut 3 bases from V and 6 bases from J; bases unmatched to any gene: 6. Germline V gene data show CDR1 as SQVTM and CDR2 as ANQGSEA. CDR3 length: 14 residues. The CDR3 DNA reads TGCAGCGTTGACCCGGGACAGGGTGGCAATGAGCAGTTCTTC. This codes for CSVDPGQGGNEQFF.

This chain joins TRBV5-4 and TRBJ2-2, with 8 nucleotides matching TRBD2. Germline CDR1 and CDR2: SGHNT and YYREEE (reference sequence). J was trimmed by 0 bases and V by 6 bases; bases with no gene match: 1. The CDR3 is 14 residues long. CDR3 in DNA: TGTGCCAGCACGCGGGGGGCGAACACCGGGGAGCTGTTTTTT. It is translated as CASTRGANTGELFF. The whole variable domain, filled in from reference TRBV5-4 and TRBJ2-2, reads ETGVTQSPTHLIKTRGQQVTLRCSSQSGHNTVSWYQQALGQGPQFIFQYYREEENGRGNFPPRFSGLQFPNYSSELNVNALELDDSALYLCASTRGANTGELFFGEGSRLTVL.

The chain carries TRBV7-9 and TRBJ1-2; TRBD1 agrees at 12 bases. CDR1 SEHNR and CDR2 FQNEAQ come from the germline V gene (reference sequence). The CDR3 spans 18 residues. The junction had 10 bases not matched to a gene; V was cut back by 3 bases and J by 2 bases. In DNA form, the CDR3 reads TGTGCCAGCAGCTTTACCTCCGGGACAGGGGGCGCGAACTATGGCTACACCTTC. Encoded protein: CASSFTSGTGGANYGYTF.

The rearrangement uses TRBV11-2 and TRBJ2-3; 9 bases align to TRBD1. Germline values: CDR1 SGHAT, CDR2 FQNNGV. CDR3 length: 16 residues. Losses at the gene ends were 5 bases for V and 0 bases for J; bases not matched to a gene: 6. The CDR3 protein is CASSLRTGVSTDTQYF. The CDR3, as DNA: TGTGCCAGCAGCCTAAGGACAGGGGTTAGCACAGATACGCAGTATTTT.

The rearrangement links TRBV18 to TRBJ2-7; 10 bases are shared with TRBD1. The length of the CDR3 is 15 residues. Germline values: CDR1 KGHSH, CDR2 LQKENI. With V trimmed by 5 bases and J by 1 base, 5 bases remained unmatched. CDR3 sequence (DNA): TGTGCCAGCTCAGCCGGGACAGGGGAATCCTACGAGCAGTACTTC. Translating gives CASSAGTGESYEQYF.

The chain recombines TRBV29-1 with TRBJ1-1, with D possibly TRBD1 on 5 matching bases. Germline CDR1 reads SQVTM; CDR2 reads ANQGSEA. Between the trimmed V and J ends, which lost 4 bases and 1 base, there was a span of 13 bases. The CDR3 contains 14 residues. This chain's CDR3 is CSVVPGQQNTEAFF. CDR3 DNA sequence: TGCAGCGTTGTCCCCGGACAACAGAACACTGAAGCTTTCTTT.

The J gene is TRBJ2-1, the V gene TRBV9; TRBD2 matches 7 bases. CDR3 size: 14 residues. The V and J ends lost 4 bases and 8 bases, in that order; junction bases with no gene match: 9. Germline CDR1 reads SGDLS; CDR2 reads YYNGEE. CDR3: CASSTLRGRDEQFF. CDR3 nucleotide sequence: TGTGCCAGCAGCACCCTACGGGGGAGGGATGAGCAGTTCTTC.

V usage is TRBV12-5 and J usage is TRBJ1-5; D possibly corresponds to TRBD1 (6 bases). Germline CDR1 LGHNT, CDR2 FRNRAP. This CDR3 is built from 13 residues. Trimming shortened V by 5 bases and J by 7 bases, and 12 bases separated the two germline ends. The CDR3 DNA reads TGTGCTAGTGGTCCAGGGGAAGAACAGCCCCAGCATTTT. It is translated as CASGPGEEQPQHF. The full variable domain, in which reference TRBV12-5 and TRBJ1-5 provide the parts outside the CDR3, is DARVTQTPRHKVTEMGQEVTMRCQPILGHNTVFWYRQTMMQGLELLAYFRNRAPLDDSGMPKDRFSAEMPDATLATLKIQPSEPRDSAVYFCASGPGEEQPQHFGDGTRLSIL.

The CDR3 bases are TGCGCCAGCAGCCAATCACGGGACAGGACATACGAGCAGTACTTC. Amino acids: CASSQSRDRTYEQYF. The chain combines TRBV4-1 with TRBJ2-7, with TRBD1 matching over 8 bases. Germline V CDR1 and CDR2: MGHRA, YSYEKL. CDR3 length: 15 residues. The J segment lost 4 bases and the V segment lost 2 bases, leaving 7 bases of the junction unmatched.